This section outlines one T cell receptor (beta chain) sequence together with its context. Trimming shortened V by 8 bases and J by 11 bases, and 19 bases separated the two germline ends. Germline V lookup: CDR1 MNHEY, CDR2 SMNVEV (reference sequence). CDR3 length equals 13 residues. The data stem from a study of regulatory T cells in long-lasting Graves disease. Building of the TCR beta libraries involved iRepertoire HTBI primers and Arm-PCR of CDR3 regions. Original methodology: Identification across samples found 60 to 75 TRBV and fewer than 15 TRBJ segments. TCRdb passed the multiplex PCR reads through MiXCR, listing each CDR3 protein once. It is TCRdb's table, rather than the study itself, that gives the V and J calls and clone size. The data hold some 240,000 distinct CDR3 sequences, with approximately 18% observed a single time. The time point is: newly diagnosed GD, antithyroid drugs for less than 3 months. Extracted RNA from PBMCs served as the source of the TCR library.

The sample also formed part of further work on T cells in Graves' hyperthyroidism and ophthalmopathy. That work contributes: Peripheral blood also featured most of the thyroid clonotypes expanded above 0.001.

Sequencing used peripheral blood mononuclear cells (PBMCs), obtained at new diagnosis, from a patient treated with antithyroid drugs. This clonotype originated in a woman in her 30s with Graves disease. The chain employs TRBV27 and TRBJ1-5, with a weak D call TRBD1 (6 bases). The chain's CDR3 is CASGNTGRGAQHF. In DNA form, the CDR3 reads TGTGCCAGCGGAAATACAGGGCGTGGGGCCCAGCATTTT.